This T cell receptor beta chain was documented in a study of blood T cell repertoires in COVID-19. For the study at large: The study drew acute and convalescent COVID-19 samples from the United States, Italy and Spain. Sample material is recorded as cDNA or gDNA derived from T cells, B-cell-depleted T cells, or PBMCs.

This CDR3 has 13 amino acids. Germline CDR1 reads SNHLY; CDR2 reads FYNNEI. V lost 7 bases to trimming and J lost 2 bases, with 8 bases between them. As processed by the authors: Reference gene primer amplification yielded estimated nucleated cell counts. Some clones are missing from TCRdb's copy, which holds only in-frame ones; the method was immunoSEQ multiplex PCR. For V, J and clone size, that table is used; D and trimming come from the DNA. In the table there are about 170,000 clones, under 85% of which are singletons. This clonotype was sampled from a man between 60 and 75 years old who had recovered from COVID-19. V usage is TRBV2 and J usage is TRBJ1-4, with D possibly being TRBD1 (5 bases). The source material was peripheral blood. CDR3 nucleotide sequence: TGTGCCAGCAACGGACATACTAATGAAAAACTGTTTTTT. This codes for CASNGHTNEKLFF.